Listed here are 5 T cell receptor beta chains from one sample, sequenced in a study of shared clonotypes between healthy human individuals (dated by TCRdb to about 2020). The library was produced with the immunoSEQ multiplex PCR assay. As stored in TCRdb, this immuneACCESS dataset retains in-frame rearrangements with V and J assigned. A fraction of the clones does not appear; measured against another copy, unresolved V genes explain less than half of the discrepancy, and the remainder lacks a known reason. Recorded for this sample are a few million clones; roughly 93% of them occurred a single time. Jointly, the top ten make up 0.39% of the sample. The material sequenced was naive CD4+ T cells from PBMCs. What this sample's cell subset or site label stands for: CD45RA+ positively selected. These receptors were obtained from a man aged 18 to 29 in good health. Some clones in this sample may be carry-over from other donors' samples.

This sequence joins TRBV28 and TRBJ2-2; D is possibly TRBD1 or TRBD2 (6 bases each). The CDR3 runs 17 residues. V was pared by 3 bases and J by 6 bases, with 20 bases between. The germline V gene encodes CDR1 MDHEN and CDR2 SYDVKM. The CDR3 region is CASSFKRTGRFSGELFF. The CDR3 DNA is TGTGCCAGCAGTTTTAAGCGAACAGGGAGGTTCTCCGGGGAGCTGTTTTTT.

The V call is TRBV5-1, the J call TRBJ2-3; D assignment may be TRBD1 or TRBD2 (6 bases each). This CDR3 spans 15 amino acids. In germline, CDR1 is SGHRS, CDR2 YFSETQ. Trimming took 3 bases from V and 2 from J, leaving 13 bases between them. CDR3 sequence: CASSSTGGLTDTQYF. The CDR3 bases are TGCGCCAGCAGCTCCACCGGGGGCCTCACAGATACGCAGTATTTT.

Points on this clone: Other DNA sequences from this sample encode an identical CDR3 as well. The chain recombines TRBV30 with TRBJ2-7; D remains ambiguous. The CDR3 is 11 residues long. V was clipped by 2 bases and J by 3 bases, with 5 bases between them. The germline gives CDR1 GTSNPN, CDR2 SVGIG (reference sequence). This CDR3 is CAWSFNYEQYF. The CDR3 nucleotides read TGTGCCTGGAGTTTCAACTACGAGCAGTACTTC.

The chain has TRBV29-1 and TRBJ1-2; D is unresolved. V lost 0 bases and J lost 8, with 19 bases in between. This CDR3 has 15 residues. The germline gives CDR1 SQVTM, CDR2 ANQGSEA. CDR3 sequence (DNA): TGCAGCGTTGAAGACGTGGCAGCTATTGGCTTGGGCTACACCTTC. It codes for CSVEDVAAIGLGYTF.

The V and J genes are TRBV5-6 and TRBJ2-3; D is possibly TRBD1 or TRBD2 (5 bases each). Per the germline V gene, CDR1 is SGHDT and CDR2 is YYEEEE. The CDR3 runs to 14 residues. V was cut by 1 base and J by 3 bases, with 9 bases left in between. CDR3 bases: TGTGCCAGCAGCTTGTACGGGACGACAGATACGCAGTATTTT. Amino acid sequence: CASSLYGTTDTQYF.